A selection of T cell receptor beta chains follows, all from one sample in a study of shared clonotypes between healthy human individuals. Here immunoSEQ multiplex PCR was the method, and the copy in TCRdb shows in-frame clones only, minus some. The table has approximately 840,000 clones, approximately 96% seen once; the top ten hold around 0.25%. The specimen sequenced was naive CD8+ T cells sorted from blood. These TCRs come from a man aged 25-45 years in good health. Each CDR3 is given with its conserved first and last residue.

V gene,J gene,CDR3 protein
TRBV9,TRBJ2-5,CASSIQGVGETQYF
TRBV7-9,TRBJ2-5,CASRRTGTSGYQETQYF
TRBV7-9,TRBJ2-7,CASSSQKGGARKLYEQYF
TRBV7-9,TRBJ2-5,CASGSTGLQETQYF
TRBV7-7,TRBJ2-5,CASSLGAGSLIQETQYF
TRBV27,TRBJ1-5,CASSLFGGAGNQPQHF
TRBV6-4,TRBJ2-3,CASSDRRDPNTQYF
TRBV27,TRBJ2-7,CASSPLGQNYEQYF
TRBV5-4,TRBJ2-7,CASSASLAGPYEQYF
TRBV5-1,TRBJ2-7,CASSFSPTGLYEQYF